This TCR beta chain was documented in a study of blood T cell dynamics during melanoma immunotherapy. The time point is: pre-treatment baseline. Only in-frame clones appear in the TCRdb table, and some are missing; sequencing was by immunoSEQ multiplex PCR. The sample shows around 16,000 clones, approximately 90% of them seen only once. The CDR3 runs to 13 residues. V was trimmed by 6 bases and J by 2 bases, leaving 10 bases between them. Germline CDR1 reads LNHDA; CDR2 reads SQIVND (reference sequence). This chain joins TRBV19 and TRBJ1-2; TRBD1 is a possible D gene (6 bases). The material sequenced was blood, taken from a patient treated with checkpoint blockade. The sequence was collected from a human donor with melanoma. This chain's CDR3 is CASRRDTNYGYTF. The CDR3 bases are TGTGCCAGTAGAAGGGACACCAACTATGGCTACACCTTC.